The rows below give T cell receptor beta chains drawn from one sample of a study of blood T cell repertoires in COVID-19. Profiling relied on immunoSEQ multiplex PCR, and the TCRdb table lists in-frame clones only, not all of them. The sample has around 70,000 clones, 79% seen once. The material sequenced was peripheral blood. These TCRs come from a man aged 60 to 75 with active or convalescent COVID-19. The CDR3 runs from the conserved cysteine through the conserved F or W. D genes are given only for firm matches. A clone size is listed for some rows: how often the clone was seen (once, few, many), or a class if it is expanded.

V gene,CDR3 length,J gene,clone size,D gene,CDR3 DNA,CDR3 protein
TRBV2,12,TRBJ2-1,NA,NA,TGTGCCAGCAGTGACATGCGGGATGAGCAGTTCTTC,CASSDMRDEQFF
TRBV7-3,18,TRBJ2-2,NA,TRBD1,TGTGCCAGCAGCCGAGTGGGGATGACAGGGGGGAACACCGGGGAGCTGTTTTTT,CASSRVGMTGGNTGELFF
TRBV3-1/TRBV3-2,18,TRBJ1-6,NA,NA,TGTGCCAGCAGCCAAGAGACAGGACATCATATCTCGGGTTCACCCCTCCACTTT,CASSQETGHHISGSPLHF
TRBV18,14,TRBJ2-1,few,TRBD1,TGTGCCAGCTCACCGGACAGGGGGCGCAATGAGCAGTTCTTC,CASSPDRGRNEQFF
TRBV5-4,17,TRBJ2-2,NA,TRBD2,TGTGCCAGCAGCTCCGGGACTAGCGGGGGGCTCACCGGGGAGCTGTTTTTT,CASSSGTSGGLTGELFF
TRBV18,12,TRBJ2-2,NA,NA,TGTGCCAGCTCACCACCCCGTTCCGAGCTGTTTTTT,CASSPPRSELFF
TRBV5-1,16,TRBJ2-1,NA,TRBD2,TGCGCCAGCAGCTTAATCGGGGGGAAAAAGAACAATGAGCAGTTCTTC,CASSLIGGKKNNEQFF
TRBV3-1/TRBV3-2,19,TRBJ2-7,NA,TRBD2,TGTGCCAGCAGCCAAGGGGCTAGCGGGGGCCTCTGGTTTCCCTACGAGCAGTACTTC,CASSQGASGGLWFPYEQYF
TRBV5-6,13,TRBJ2-1,NA,NA,TGTGCCAGCAGCCGAGGACAGCTGAATGAGCAGTTCTTC,CASSRGQLNEQFF
TRBV29-1,14,TRBJ2-6,NA,NA,TGCAGCGTCCAACAGAGCTCTGGGGCCAACGTCCTGACTTTC,CSVQQSSGANVLTF
TRBV7-8,14,TRBJ2-5,NA,TRBD2,TGTGCCAGCAGCCCATTAGCGGGGGCGGAGACCCAGTACTTC,CASSPLAGAETQYF
TRBV7-2,15,TRBJ1-1,few,TRBD1,TGTGCCAGCAGCTTAGGACACAGGGGTTATACTGAAGCTTTCTTT,CASSLGHRGYTEAFF
TRBV5-1,16,TRBJ2-3,NA,TRBD2,TGCGCCAGCAGCTCCGGGACTAGCGGACTCACAGATACGCAGTATTTT,CASSSGTSGLTDTQYF
TRBV4-2,17,TRBJ2-1,NA,TRBD1,TGTGCCAGCAGCCAAGAAGGGACAGGGGGCACTTACAATGAGCAGTTCTTC,CASSQEGTGGTYNEQFF
TRBV5-1,15,TRBJ2-1,NA,TRBD2,TGCGCCAGCAGCTTGTCGGGGGGATCCTACAATGAGCAGTTCTTC,CASSLSGGSYNEQFF
TRBV19,18,TRBJ2-1,NA,TRBD2,TGTGCCAGTAGTACCCTTAATCCTCCTAGCGGGGGTTACAATGAGCAGTTCTTC,CASSTLNPPSGGYNEQFF
TRBV2,12,TRBJ2-5,NA,TRBD2,TGTGCAAGCGGGGGGGCATTGGAGACCCAGTACTTC,CASGGALETQYF
TRBV3-1/TRBV3-2,16,TRBJ1-2,NA,NA,TGTGCCAGCAGCCACTCCTTGCTTGGACAGTCATATGGCTACACCTTC,CASSHSLLGQSYGYTF
TRBV7-2,12,TRBJ1-2,NA,NA,TGTGCCAGCAGCAGCGGGGGCGATGGCTACACCTTC,CASSSGGDGYTF
TRBV2,14,TRBJ1-1,once,NA,TGTGCCAGCAGTTTCTCTGGACAGTTCACTGAAGCTTTCTTT,CASSFSGQFTEAFF
TRBV11-3,12,TRBJ1-1,NA,NA,TGTGCCAGCAGCTTTGGGGGGTCTGACGCTTTCTTT,CASSFGGSDAFF
TRBV2,15,TRBJ1-1,NA,NA,TGTGCCAGCAGTGAGTGGCAGGCGATGAACACTGAAGCTTTCTTT,CASSEWQAMNTEAFF
TRBV19,16,TRBJ1-3,NA,NA,TGTGCCAGTACCATTATGGACTTAAGCTCTGGAAACACCATATATTTT,CASTIMDLSSGNTIYF
TRBV5-1,16,TRBJ2-5,NA,TRBD2,TGCGCCAGCAGCTTAGGGCTAGCGGGGCCACAAGAGACCCAGTACTTC,CASSLGLAGPQETQYF
TRBV12-3/TRBV12-4,13,TRBJ1-2,NA,NA,TGTGCCAGCAGTTATTCAGGGAGGGCGGGCGGCACCTTC,CASSYSGRAGGTF
TRBV6-6,13,TRBJ2-7,NA,NA,TGTGCCAGCAGGTCTGGGGGCGATTTGGCGCAGTACTTC,CASRSGGDLAQYF
TRBV4-1,15,TRBJ2-7,many,NA,TGCGCCAGCAGCCCAGGAATCGGGGAAGGCTACGAGCAGTACTTC,CASSPGIGEGYEQYF
TRBV19,14,TRBJ2-3,once,TRBD1,TGTGCCACCTCGACACAACTCAGGGGGGATACGCAGTATTTT,CATSTQLRGDTQYF
TRBV11-2,16,TRBJ2-3,NA,NA,TGTGCCAGCAGCTTCCCGGGGGGCGCTAGCACAGATACGCAGTATTTT,CASSFPGGASTDTQYF
TRBV5-8,16,TRBJ2-1,NA,TRBD2,TGTGCCAGCAGTAGGGTAAGCGGGGTGTTCGACAATGAGCAGTTCTTC,CASSRVSGVFDNEQFF
TRBV12-3/TRBV12-4,13,TRBJ2-7,NA,NA,TGTGCCAGCAGTTCACAGGTTTCCTACGAGCAGTACTTC,CASSSQVSYEQYF
TRBV28,16,TRBJ1-4,once,TRBD1,TGTGCCAGCAGTCCGGACAGGGGGCGGTTTAATGAAAAACTGTTTTTT,CASSPDRGRFNEKLFF
TRBV7-2,14,TRBJ2-1,NA,TRBD2,TGTGCCAGCAGCTGGAGCGGGGGGGTGGGTGAGCAGTTCTTC,CASSWSGGVGEQFF
TRBV5-1,14,TRBJ2-3,NA,TRBD2,TGCGCCAGCGGAGCGGGGACTAGCACAGATACGCAGTATTTT,CASGAGTSTDTQYF
TRBV4-2,14,TRBJ2-5,once,NA,TGTGCCAGCAGCCAAGGGTCAGGGGGGGAGACCCAGTACTTC,CASSQGSGGETQYF
TRBV11-2,15,TRBJ2-1,NA,TRBD2,TGTGCCAGCAGCTTAGCTACGGGGGGTTTGAACGAGCAGTTCTTC,CASSLATGGLNEQFF
TRBV7-7,14,TRBJ1-4,NA,NA,TGTGCCAGCAGCAGGACAGACACTAATGAAAAACTGTTTTTT,CASSRTDTNEKLFF
TRBV5-4,14,TRBJ1-6,NA,NA,TGTGCCAGCAGCTTGTGGGCAAGAAATTCACCCCTCCACTTT,CASSLWARNSPLHF
TRBV7-8,19,TRBJ2-1,NA,TRBD1,TGTGCCAGCAGCTTTCACCCGACCCCCGGGACAGAGTGGAAGCGGGAGCAGTTCTTC,CASSFHPTPGTEWKREQFF
TRBV10-2,13,TRBJ2-1,NA,NA,TGCGCCAGCATCCGGCAGGGGTACAATGAGCAGTTCTTC,CASIRQGYNEQFF
TRBV27,14,TRBJ1-2,NA,TRBD1,TGTGCCAGCTCCCTTCTCGGGACAGGGGAAGGCTACACCTTC,CASSLLGTGEGYTF
TRBV18,20,TRBJ1-3,NA,TRBD1,TGTGCCAGCTCACCACCCGGGACAGGGGTCCTAACTTTCTCTGGAAACACCATATATTTT,CASSPPGTGVLTFSGNTIYF
TRBV2,13,TRBJ1-6,NA,TRBD1,TGTGCCAGCAGCGGGACAGTTAAATCACCCCTCCACTTT,CASSGTVKSPLHF
TRBV4-3,15,TRBJ1-2,once,NA,TGCGCCAGCAGCCAAGGGGCTGTAGATAACTATGGCTACACCTTC,CASSQGAVDNYGYTF
TRBV4-1,17,TRBJ1-1,few,NA,TGCGCCAGCAGCCAAGTAGCGGGGGATGTCTGGAACACTGAAGCTTTCTTT,CASSQVAGDVWNTEAFF
TRBV27,15,TRBJ1-5,few,NA,TGTGCCAGCAGTCTCCTCGGTTCAGGGGATCAGCCCCAGCATTTT,CASSLLGSGDQPQHF
TRBV5-3,18,TRBJ2-1,once,TRBD2,TGTGCCAGAAGCTTGAGAGGTAAGGGGACTAGATCCTACAATGAGCAGTTCTTC,CARSLRGKGTRSYNEQFF
TRBV7-9,16,TRBJ1-5,NA,NA,TGTGCCAGCAGCTTAGGTCGGGGGGGTTTCGGTCAGCCCCAGCATTTT,CASSLGRGGFGQPQHF
TRBV28,14,TRBJ1-5,NA,TRBD1,TGTGCCAGCAGCACCCGACAGGGCGATCAGCCCCAGCATTTT,CASSTRQGDQPQHF
TRBV5-1,14,TRBJ2-7,NA,NA,TGCGCCAGCAGCTTGACGGGGGAGACCTACGAGCAGTACTTC,CASSLTGETYEQYF
TRBV29-1,12,TRBJ2-1,NA,NA,TGCAAGCATAAGGACTCCAGCAATGAGCAGTTCTTC,CKHKDSSNEQFF
TRBV5-1,16,TRBJ1-2,once,TRBD1,TGCGCCAGCAGCTTGGGGACAGGGGGCACGGGCTATGGCTACACCTTC,CASSLGTGGTGYGYTF
TRBV13,19,TRBJ2-7,once,TRBD1,TGTGCCAGCAGCCGGTCCACCCTCAAACCGGGACAGGTGACGGGAGAGCAGTACTTC,CASSRSTLKPGQVTGEQYF